This record covers a single TCR beta chain. Profiled with immunoSEQ multiplex PCR; TCRdb holds only in-frame clones, not every one. The table records approximately 190,000 clones, roughly 84% of them present only once. The data were taken from a study of blood T cell repertoires in COVID-19. Membership in each cohort depended on participant-reported clinical history. Germline-derived CDR1 and CDR2 are SGHAT and FQNNGV. Trimming stripped 11 bases from V and 6 bases from J, with 12 bases between. The CDR3 runs 11 residues. The sequencing input was PBMCs or T cells enriched from blood (not recorded which). The J gene is TRBJ2-3, the V gene TRBV11-2, with D hard to call. This TCR derives from a woman in her twenties or thirties who had been exposed to COVID-19. The CDR3 loop reads CAGTQADTQYF. In nucleotides, the CDR3 is TGTGCCGGCACCCAGGCGGATACGCAGTATTTT.